This T cell receptor beta chain was identified in a study of response to subunit inactivated influenza vaccine. Study outcomes and limitations: After each seasonal influenza vaccination, few new T cells are recruited, the authors suggested.

J was trimmed by 4 bases and V by 1 base; bases with no gene match: 1. From germline, CDR1 is DFQATT and CDR2 SNEGSKA (reference sequence). This CDR3 comprises 15 residues. With respect to this clonotype: Its antigen is unidentified.

TCRdb re-called the RT-PCR reads through MiXCR, storing one row per CDR3 protein. The sample records about 480,000 distinct CDR3 sequences, about 25% being singletons. The receptor was derived from a man in his fifties or sixties who received an inactivated influenza vaccine. This chain links TRBV20-1 with TRBJ2-3; 14 bases map to TRBD2. Sequencing used CD4+ T cells sorted from PBMCs, obtained more than 4 days after vaccination. Here the CDR3 DNA reads TGCAGTGCTAGAGGGACTAGCGGGAGGTCAGATACGCAGTATTTT. Encoded protein: CSARGTSGRSDTQYF.